What follows describes a single T cell receptor beta chain. Antigen specificity is unknown. The sample belongs to a study of T cell responses to AZD1222 COVID-19 vaccine. Study-wide findings and caveats: Reportedly, nearly half the spike-specific TCRs target unmutated variant regions. In a largely white British group with more females than males, clonal diversity was possibly underestimated.

Deletions cut 0 bases from V and 2 bases from J, with 11 bases between. The CDR3 length is 16 residues. From germline, CDR1 is SGHRS and CDR2 YFSETQ. Measured with immunoSEQ multiplex PCR; TCRdb has only the in-frame clones, and not every one. The sample lists 140,000 to 150,000 clones; 86% were seen once. Investigators merged groups given second doses at roughly 4 or roughly 12 weeks. This clonotype was obtained from an adult who received the AZD1222 COVID-19 vaccine. The V gene is TRBV5-1, the J gene TRBJ2-2; the D call may be TRBD1 or TRBD2 (5 bases each). The sequencing used peripheral blood, collected 28 days after the second AZD1222 dose. The CDR3 sequence is CASSLVGGKNTGELFF. CDR3 DNA sequence: TGCGCCAGCAGCTTGGTTGGGGGAAAAAACACCGGGGAGCTGTTTTTT.